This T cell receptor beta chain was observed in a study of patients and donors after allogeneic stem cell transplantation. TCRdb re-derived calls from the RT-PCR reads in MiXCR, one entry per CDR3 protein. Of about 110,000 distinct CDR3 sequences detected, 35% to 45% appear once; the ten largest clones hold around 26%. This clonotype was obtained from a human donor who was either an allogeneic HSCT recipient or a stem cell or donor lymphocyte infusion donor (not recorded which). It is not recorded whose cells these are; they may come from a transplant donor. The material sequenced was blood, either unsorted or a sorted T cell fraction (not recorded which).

The CDR3 reads CASRYRIRQPQHF. CDR3 bases: TGTGCCAGCAGATACAGGATTCGTCAGCCCCAGCATTTT. The V and J genes are TRBV2 and TRBJ1-5; D might be TRBD1 (5 bases). The CDR3 is made up of 13 amino acids. Germline CDR1 SNHLY, CDR2 FYNNEI. Trimming removed 6 bases from V and 6 bases from J, with 12 bases in between.